These T cell receptor beta chains were read from a single sample in a study of blood T cell repertoires in COVID-19. Profiled with immunoSEQ multiplex PCR; TCRdb holds only in-frame clones, not every one. Of roughly 160,000 clones in the sample, around 89% were seen once. Sequencing used peripheral blood. These receptors all stem from a man in his 60s with acute or convalescent COVID-19. The CDR3 runs from the conserved cysteine through the conserved F or W. D genes are given only for firm matches. A clone size is listed for some rows: how often the clone was seen (once, few, many), or a class if it is expanded.

-,TRBJ2-7,-,TRBV14,CASSQDVYEQYF,TGTGCCAGCAGCCAAGACGTTTACGAGCAGTACTTC
-,TRBJ2-5,-,TRBV13,CASSLTPQKDYQETQYF,TGTGCCAGCAGCTTAACCCCACAGAAGGACTACCAAGAGACCCAGTACTTC
-,TRBJ2-6,-,TRBV29-1,CSVAGGPSGANVLTF,TGCAGCGTTGCGGGGGGCCCCTCTGGGGCCAACGTCCTGACTTTC
-,TRBJ1-2,-,TRBV2,CASSADRNSNYGYTF,TGTGCCAGCAGTGCAGACAGGAATTCTAACTATGGCTACACCTTC
TRBD2,TRBJ2-2,-,TRBV5-5,CASSLRLAGGSANTGELFF,TGTGCCAGCAGCCTACGACTAGCGGGGGGCTCGGCGAACACCGGGGAGCTGTTTTTT
TRBD2,TRBJ2-3,few,TRBV27,CASRPAGASTDTQYF,TGTGCCAGCAGGCCAGCGGGGGCTAGCACAGATACGCAGTATTTT
-,TRBJ2-5,-,TRBV5-4,CASSLWTALYQETQYF,TGTGCCAGCAGCTTGTGGACAGCTCTGTACCAAGAGACCCAGTACTTC
-,TRBJ2-3,-,TRBV5-1,CASSLEGTVAPENGDTQYF,TGCGCCAGCAGCTTGGAAGGGACTGTAGCCCCCGAAAACGGAGATACGCAGTATTTT
TRBD1,TRBJ2-5,-,TRBV9,CASSPRDRGRETQYF,TGTGCCAGCAGCCCCCGGGACAGGGGGCGAGAGACCCAGTACTTC
-,TRBJ1-1,-,TRBV5-1,CASSFGSEAFF,TGCGCCAGCAGCTTTGGGAGTGAAGCTTTCTTT
-,TRBJ1-1,-,TRBV6-5,CATRGFTEAFF,TGTGCTACCAGGGGATTCACTGAAGCTTTCTTT
-,TRBJ2-5,-,TRBV7-3,CASSLGKTGGETQYF,TGTGCCAGCAGCTTAGGGAAGACAGGAGGAGAGACCCAGTACTTC
TRBD1,TRBJ2-1,-,TRBV4-1,CASSQDGIGTGPYNEQFF,TGCGCCAGCAGCCAAGATGGCATCGGGACAGGGCCCTACAATGAGCAGTTCTTC
TRBD1,TRBJ1-1,-,TRBV9,CASSRGQENTEAFF,TGTGCCAGCAGCAGGGGACAGGAGAACACTGAAGCTTTCTTT
-,TRBJ1-3,-,TRBV19,CASLATRISGNTIYF,TGTGCCAGTTTAGCGACACGGATCTCTGGAAACACCATATATTTT
-,TRBJ1-6,-,TRBV21-1,CASSKSSRVNSPLHF,TGTGCCAGCAGCAAATCGTCCAGGGTCAATTCACCCCTCCACTTT
TRBD1,TRBJ2-7,-,TRBV4-1,CASSKPGQGIYEQYF,TGCGCCAGCAGCAAACCGGGACAGGGGATATACGAGCAGTACTTC
TRBD1,TRBJ1-3,once,TRBV4-1,CASSQFGQGTGNTIYF,TGCGCCAGCAGCCAATTCGGACAGGGTACTGGAAACACCATATATTTT
-,TRBJ2-4,-,TRBV5-5,CASSEFAGNSYIQYF,TGTGCCAGCAGCGAATTCGCGGGGAATTCATACATTCAGTACTTC
-,TRBJ1-5,-,TRBV24-1,CATSGSHSNQPQHF,TGTGCCACCAGTGGCTCACATAGCAATCAGCCCCAGCATTTT
TRBD2,TRBJ2-2,few,TRBV9,CASSLTSGANTGELFF,TGTGCCAGCAGCCTCACTAGCGGAGCGAACACCGGGGAGCTGTTTTTT
TRBD2,TRBJ2-1,-,TRBV10-2,CASTSGGNYNEQFF,TGCGCCAGCACTAGCGGGGGGAACTACAATGAGCAGTTCTTC
-,TRBJ1-1,once,TRBV7-3,CASTLRGDTEAFF,TGTGCCAGCACCCTTCGGGGGGACACTGAAGCTTTCTTT
-,TRBJ1-5,-,TRBV7-8,CASSSYRDQPQHF,TGTGCCAGCAGCTCATACAGGGACCAGCCCCAGCATTTT
-,TRBJ1-1,-,TRBV9,CASSGGASSEAFF,TGTGCCAGCAGCGGCGGGGCGAGCTCTGAAGCTTTCTTT
TRBD1,TRBJ1-5,-,TRBV24-1,CATSEGQGRQPQHF,TGTGCCACCAGTGAGGGACAGGGGCGTCAGCCCCAGCATTTT
TRBD1,TRBJ1-1,once,TRBV10-2,CASRNRGMNTEAFF,TGCGCCAGCAGAAACAGGGGGATGAACACTGAAGCTTTCTTT
TRBD2,TRBJ2-3,-,TRBV7-3,CASSWLAGSTDTQYF,TGTGCCAGCAGCTGGCTAGCGGGGAGCACAGATACGCAGTATTTT
-,TRBJ2-7,-,TRBV4-1,CASSQGAGNEQYF,TGCGCCAGCAGCCAAGGGGCGGGGAACGAGCAGTACTTC
TRBD1,TRBJ1-5,once,TRBV19,CASSPRQGMGNQPQHF,TGTGCCAGTAGTCCACGACAGGGGATGGGCAATCAGCCCCAGCATTTT
-,TRBJ2-3,-,TRBV10-1,CASSATEDGTDTQYF,TGCGCCAGCAGTGCGACGGAGGACGGCACAGATACGCAGTATTTT
-,TRBJ1-6,-,TRBV9,CASSTFTGNSPLHF,TGTGCCAGCAGCACCTTCACAGGGAATTCACCCCTCCACTTT
-,TRBJ2-1,-,TRBV5-1,CASSLAQGSYNEQFF,TGCGCCAGCAGCTTGGCGCAGGGCTCCTACAATGAGCAGTTCTTC
TRBD2,TRBJ2-7,-,TRBV7-2,CASSSRPPTSGILSYEQYF,TGTGCCAGCAGCTCCAGACCCCCTACTAGCGGGATCTTATCCTACGAGCAGTACTTC
-,TRBJ2-1,-,TRBV11-1,CASSSTWTANEQFF,TGTGCCAGCAGCTCAACCTGGACAGCCAATGAGCAGTTCTTC
TRBD1,TRBJ2-1,-,TRBV19,CASSIETGYEQFF,TGTGCCAGTAGTATAGAGACAGGGTATGAGCAGTTCTTC
-,TRBJ1-2,-,TRBV12-3/TRBV12-4,CASSLMAARGYTF,TGTGCCAGCAGTTTAATGGCCGCTAGAGGCTACACCTTC
TRBD2,TRBJ2-3,-,TRBV27,CASSDSGRVGDTQYF,TGTGCCAGCAGTGATAGCGGGAGGGTTGGAGATACGCAGTATTTT
-,TRBJ1-5,-,TRBV6-6,CASSYSAGVGNQPQHF,TGTGCCAGCAGTTACTCGGCAGGGGTGGGCAATCAGCCCCAGCATTTT
TRBD2,TRBJ2-1,-,TRBV29-1,CSVVGTRSYNEQFF,TGCAGCGTTGTCGGGACTAGGTCTTACAATGAGCAGTTCTTC
TRBD1,TRBJ1-5,-,TRBV4-1,CASSQWGRGQDQPQHF,TGCGCCAGCAGCCAATGGGGCAGGGGGCAAGATCAGCCCCAGCATTTT
TRBD1,TRBJ1-2,-,TRBV27,CASSLGQGTNYGYTF,TGTGCCAGCAGTCTCGGACAGGGGACTAACTATGGCTACACCTTC
-,TRBJ2-5,-,TRBV24-1,CATRGPGFQETQYF,TGTGCCACCAGGGGTCCCGGGTTCCAAGAGACCCAGTACTTC
-,TRBJ1-4,-,TRBV29-1,CSVSYATNEKLFF,TGCAGCGTTTCCTACGCAACTAATGAAAAACTGTTTTTT
TRBD1,TRBJ1-6,-,TRBV9,CASSPGTAYNSPLHF,TGTGCCAGCAGCCCCGGGACAGCTTATAATTCACCCCTCCACTTT
TRBD1,TRBJ1-2,-,TRBV3-1/TRBV3-2,CASSQWDRANYGYTF,TGTGCCAGCAGCCAATGGGACAGGGCAAACTATGGCTACACCTTC